This entry concerns a single TCR beta chain. Its target is unknown. With a much larger clone just one base away, this may be a read error. The germline gives CDR1 MNHNS, CDR2 SASEGT. This CDR3 spans 13 amino acids. Alongside a J-beta primer mix, a sample-barcoded 5' primer served in a second PCR lasting about 6 to 12 cycles. The template-switch adaptor, which had 12 random nucleotides, put a tag on each cDNA molecule. Each sample yielded at least 3 million CDR3-containing paired-end reads. One entry per CDR3 protein results from TCRdb running MiXCR on the 5' RACE reads. Counted here are about 590,000 distinct CDR3 sequences, 25% to 35% occurring once; the ten biggest clones make up around 14%. PBMCs numbering at least 6 million were isolated per sample. The entry originates in a study of blood T cells in healthy people across ages. Overall study results and limits: The study could not conclusively compare naive and antigen-experienced cells, given its unsorted PBMCs.

The specimen sequenced was blood. This clonotype was obtained from a woman of 80 years or more in good health. The V call is TRBV6-1, the J call TRBJ2-1; weak D call: TRBD2 (7 bases). CDR3 DNA sequence: TGTGCCAGCATCAGAGGGGGGGGCAATGAGCGGTTCTTC. Translating it yields CASIRGGGNERFF.